The 18 T cell receptor beta chains in this list originate from one sample, sequenced in a study of cytomegalovirus exposure and HLA in healthy donors. 13 Jbeta primers and 60 Vbeta primers were used for the PCR. Sequenced by immunoSEQ multiplex PCR; TCRdb stores in-frame clones only, minus some. The table records about 180,000 clones, approximately 78% of them present only once. Sequenced sample: PBMCs. The receptors come from a woman between 50 and 59 years old in good health and CMV-seropositive.

This chain joins TRBV2 and TRBJ1-4; tentatively, D is TRBD1 (5 bases). The CDR3 length is 14 residues. Germline values: CDR1 SNHLY, CDR2 FYNNEI. Trimming pared 1 base from V and 4 bases from J, leaving 7 bases between. As DNA, the CDR3 is TGTGCCAGCAGTGAAGACAGGTATAATGAAAAACTGTTTTTT. Its translation: CASSEDRYNEKLFF. Drawing the rest from reference TRBV2 and TRBJ1-4, the complete variable domain is EPEVTQTPSHQVTQMGQEVILRCVPISNHLYFYWYRQILGQKVEFLVSFYNNEISEKSEIFDDQFSVERPDGSNFTLKIRSTKLEDSAMYFCASSEDRYNEKLFFGSGTQLSVL.

The rearrangement joins TRBV18 to TRBJ1-5; D is undetermined. The CDR3 consists of 15 residues. Germline assignment: CDR1 KGHSH and CDR2 LQKENI. The V end was cut by 4 bases, the J end by 7 bases, with 17 bases between. The CDR3 spells CASSRGGATGQPQHF. The CDR3 bases are TGTGCCAGCTCACGGGGAGGCGCCACGGGGCAGCCCCAGCATTTT. Drawing the rest from reference TRBV18 and TRBJ1-5, the complete variable domain is NAGVMQNPRHLVRRRGQEARLRCSPMKGHSHVYWYRQLPEEGLKFMVYLQKENIIDESGMPKERFSAEFPKEGPSILRIQQVVRGDSAAYFCASSRGGATGQPQHFGDGTRLSIL.

The chain is built from TRBV5-1 and TRBJ2-3; 13 nucleotides match TRBD2. Germline lookup yields CDR1 SGHRS and CDR2 YFSETQ. J lost 6 bases, V lost 3 bases, and 7 bases had no gene match. The length of the CDR3 is 16 residues. The CDR3 region has the DNA TGCGCCAGCAGCTCACTCGGACTAGCGGGGGCGGATACGCAGTATTTT. It yields the protein CASSSLGLAGADTQYF.

The genes are TRBV30 and TRBJ1-5, with D maybe TRBD1 (5 bases). This CDR3 region has 13 residues. V was trimmed by 1 base and J by 2 bases, leaving 6 bases between them. In germline, CDR1 is GTSNPN, CDR2 SVGIG (reference sequence). DNA of the CDR3: TGTGCCTGGAGTGGGGGGGGCAATCAGCCCCAGCATTTT. It is translated as CAWSGGGNQPQHF.

V is TRBV10-3 and J is TRBJ2-2, with D tentatively TRBD1 (6 bases). Trimming stripped 6 bases from V and 1 base from J, with 12 bases between. The V gene's germline CDR1 is ENHRY and CDR2 SYGVKD. CDR3 length: 15 residues. CDR3 nucleotide sequence: TGTGCCATCAGCTCAGGGGTTGGGAACACCGGGGAGCTGTTTTTT. Translation: CAISSGVGNTGELFF.

V and J are TRBV11-3 and TRBJ1-1; 7 positions agree with TRBD1. CDR1 and CDR2 (germline): SGHNT, YENEEA. The junction had 10 bases not matched to a gene; V was cut back by 3 bases and J by 0 bases. The CDR3 has 17 amino acids. For the CDR3, the DNA is TGTGCCAGCAGCTTCTCACCGGCGGGGACAGTGAACACTGAAGCTTTCTTT. It translates to CASSFSPAGTVNTEAFF.

The V gene is TRBV2, the J gene TRBJ2-1, with a tentative D call TRBD2 (5 bases). The CDR3 runs 18 residues. CDR1 and CDR2 from the germline V gene are SNHLY and FYNNEI. The ends were cut back, 4 bases at V and 10 bases at J, with 29 bases in the middle. The CDR3 coding sequence is TGTGCCAGCAGTGGGACTCTTTCAACCAACCCTTCGAGCCAAGAGCAGTTCTTC. Translating gives CASSGTLSTNPSSQEQFF.

The chain uses TRBV19 and TRBJ2-7; possibly TRBD1 for D (5 bases). Deletions cut 5 bases from V and 0 bases from J, with 8 bases between. Germline lookup yields CDR1 LNHDA and CDR2 SQIVND (reference sequence). The CDR3 loop spans 13 amino acids. The CDR3: CASSDSSSYEQYF. In DNA, the CDR3 is TGTGCCAGTAGTGACAGCAGCTCCTACGAGCAGTACTTC.

The chain recombines TRBV19 with TRBJ1-5; 7 bases are a match to TRBD1. The trim removed 6 bases at V and 6 bases at J, leaving 5 bases unmatched. The CDR3 consists of 13 residues. Germline lookup yields CDR1 LNHDA and CDR2 SQIVND (reference sequence). The CDR3 spells CASRKGARQPQHF. CDR3 sequence (DNA): TGTGCCAGTAGGAAGGGGGCCCGTCAGCCCCAGCATTTT.

V is TRBV19 and J is TRBJ2-1; D gene unclear. Germline assignment: CDR1 LNHDA and CDR2 SQIVND (reference sequence). The germline V and J ends were trimmed by 0 bases and 9 bases, with 9 bases remaining between them. The CDR3 is made up of 13 amino acids. CDR3 DNA: TGTGCCAGTAGTATAGATATAACACGTGAGCAGTTCTTC. This encodes CASSIDITREQFF.

The chain couples TRBV27 to TRBJ2-2, with TRBD2 matching over 16 bases. The trim removed 4 bases at V and 8 bases at J, leaving 4 bases unmatched. This CDR3 contains 16 residues. In germline, CDR1 is MNHEY, CDR2 SMNVEV (reference sequence). CDR3 nucleotides: TGTGCCAGCAGTTCGGGACTAGCGGGGGGGTTTGGGGAGCTGTTTTTT. Amino acid sequence: CASSSGLAGGFGELFF.

This clone came up once. This chain links TRBV5-1 with TRBJ1-1, with TRBD1 as a possible D gene (6 bases). V lost 2 bases and J 2 bases, leaving 16 bases between the germline ends. The CDR3 runs 16 residues. The germline CDR1 and CDR2 sequences are SGHRS and YFSETQ. CDR3 nucleotides: TGCGCCAGCAGCTTTTTGGGGGGGGCCCTTAACACTGAAGCTTTCTTT. Protein: CASSFLGGALNTEAFF.

V gene TRBV5-4 combines with J gene TRBJ2-2; 8 nucleotides align to TRBD2. With 1 base clipped from V and 5 bases from J, the junction kept 7 bases outside the gene matches. The length of the CDR3 is 16 residues. CDR1 is SGHNT, CDR2 YYREEE, per germline (reference sequence). CDR3 residues: CASSLMVRGGTGELFF. In nucleotides, the CDR3 is TGTGCCAGCAGCTTGATGGTTCGGGGGGGAACCGGGGAGCTGTTTTTT.

The chain has TRBV21-1 and TRBJ1-2; TRBD1 is taken as the D call from the table, unchecked against the DNA. TRBV21-1 is recorded as a pseudogene. This CDR3 is built from 16 residues. CDR3 amino acids: CASSKGMGQGRYGYTF. The CDR3 DNA sequence: TGTGCCAGCAGCAAAGGAATGGGACAGGGTCGCTATGGCTACACCTTC.

This clone was seen just once. The V call is TRBV14, the J call TRBJ1-4; 9 bases line up with TRBD1. The germline gives CDR1 SGHDN, CDR2 FVKESK. V lost 4 bases and J lost 0; bases outside the gene matches: 12. The CDR3 is 19 amino acids. CDR3 sequence: CASSRTRDREGATNEKLFF. CDR3 DNA: TGTGCCAGCAGCCGGACCCGGGACAGGGAAGGAGCAACTAATGAAAAACTGTTTTTT.

The chain employs TRBV15 and TRBJ2-3; 8 bases agree with TRBD1. The junction had 7 bases not matched to a gene; V was cut back by 3 bases and J by 5 bases. The CDR3 is 15 amino acids. The germline gives CDR1 LNHNV, CDR2 YYDKDF (reference sequence). The CDR3 loop is CATSSLDRAGDTQYF. The CDR3 DNA sequence: TGTGCCACCAGCAGTTTGGACAGGGCCGGAGATACGCAGTATTTT.

The V gene is TRBV2, the J gene TRBJ1-5, with 9 bases that match TRBD1. Germline trimming cut 6 bases from V and 5 bases from J; bases unmatched to any gene: 5. The CDR3 is 14 amino acids. CDR1 and CDR2 (germline): SNHLY, FYNNEI. CDR3 sequence (DNA): TGTGCCAGCAGCGGGGGACAGGGCTATCAGCCCCAGCATTTT. Protein: CASSGGQGYQPQHF. The full variable domain, with the rest looked up from reference TRBV2 and TRBJ1-5, is EPEVTQTPSHQVTQMGQEVILRCVPISNHLYFYWYRQILGQKVEFLVSFYNNEISEKSEIFDDQFSVERPDGSNFTLKIRSTKLEDSAMYFCASSGGQGYQPQHFGDGTRLSIL.

The chain uses TRBV5-1 and TRBJ1-4, with D tentatively TRBD1 (6 bases). The V end lost 4 bases, the J end lost 0 bases, and 7 bases lay between the germline ends. The CDR3 has 14 residues. Germline CDR1 SGHRS, CDR2 YFSETQ. CDR3 nucleotide sequence: TGCGCCAGCAGCCGGACAGCAACTAATGAAAAACTGTTTTTT. This codes for CASSRTATNEKLFF.